Each of the 24 T cell receptor beta chains below was sequenced from the same sample in a study of prognosis after radiotherapy for stage I lung cancer. Genomic DNA served as the source from which two-round multiplex PCR generated TCR beta CDR3 amplicons. The use of primers specific to each TRBV and TRBJ gene characterized first-round PCR. TCRdb independently ran MiXCR on the multiplex PCR reads; one entry per CDR3 protein. Of 25,000 to 35,000 distinct CDR3 sequences detected, 25% to 35% appear once; the ten largest clones hold around a third. The specimen was PBMCs, collected before or after stereotactic body radiation therapy (not recorded which). These receptors all come from a donor aged 50 or older with non-small cell lung cancer.

This clonotype was seen a few times. This chain uses TRBV10-3 with TRBJ2-3, with D unclear. This CDR3 is 12 amino acids long. V shed 3 bases and J shed 3 bases, with 4 bases lying between them. Germline CDR1 and CDR2: ENHRY and SYGVKD. The CDR3 protein is CAISEETDTQYF. The CDR3 nucleotides read TGTGCCATCAGTGAAGAGACAGATACGCAGTATTTT.

A word on this clonotype: This sequence is one base from a far larger clone and is likely a read error. V and J are TRBV6-2 or TRBV6-3 and TRBJ2-1, with D possibly matching TRBD2 (5 bases). Per germline, CDR1 MNHEY and CDR2 SVGEGT. V was cut by 6 bases and J by 4 bases, with 16 bases left in between. The CDR3 is 15 residues long. The CDR3 loop is CASSRVLVGYNEQFF. In DNA form, the CDR3 reads TGTGCCAGCAGCCGCGTACTAGTGGGTTACAATGAGCAGTTCTTC.

The chain combines TRBV6-9 with TRBJ2-1; D is possibly TRBD2 (6 bases). In germline, CDR1 is MNHGY, CDR2 SVAAGI. The CDR3 has 15 amino acids. V lost 2 bases and J 7 bases, leaving 15 bases between the germline ends. This chain's CDR3 is CASSYGRDGSNEQFF. CDR3 bases: TGTGCCAGCAGTTATGGGCGGGATGGGTCGAATGAGCAGTTCTTC.

The chain recombines TRBV30 with TRBJ2-1, with 9 bases matching TRBD2. The CDR3 is 17 residues long. Per the germline V gene, CDR1 is GTSNPN and CDR2 is SVGIG (reference sequence). The V segment lost 3 bases and the J segment 4 bases; nucleotides outside the gene matches: 13. CDR3 sequence: CAWSRWGGTSQYNEQFF. The CDR3 region has the DNA TGTGCCTGGAGCCGATGGGGAGGGACTAGCCAATACAATGAGCAGTTCTTC.

This clonotype showed up many times. V and J are TRBV14 and TRBJ2-2; D is possibly TRBD2 (5 bases). The CDR3 covers 15 residues. The germline V gene has CDR1 SGHDN and CDR2 FVKESK. V was pared by 6 bases and J by 4 bases, with 15 bases between. The CDR3 spells CASRLGGGSTGELFF. The CDR3 DNA reads TGTGCCAGCAGACTCGGAGGTGGGAGCACCGGGGAGCTGTTTTTT.

This clonotype came up many times. The genes are TRBV20-1 and TRBJ2-7, with TRBD2 matching 8 bases. This CDR3 is built from 13 residues. The V gene's germline CDR1 is DFQATT and CDR2 SNEGSKA (reference sequence). V gave up 4 bases and J gave up 6 bases; unmatched junction bases: 8. CDR3 DNA: TGCAGTGCTACCGGGACTAGTCCCGGCGAGCAGTACTTC. It encodes CSATGTSPGEQYF.

This sequence joins TRBV5-1 and TRBJ2-1, with D tentatively TRBD1 (6 bases). Trimming cost V 0 bases and J 6 bases, with 16 bases left between them. Germline-derived CDR1 and CDR2 are SGHRS and YFSETQ. This CDR3 has 16 amino acids. The CDR3 here is CASSLGQVTRINEQFF. The CDR3 region has the DNA TGCGCCAGCAGCTTGGGACAGGTCACCCGTATCAATGAGCAGTTCTTC.

This clonotype was counted ten times or more. The genes are TRBV6-1 and TRBJ2-1; no clear D. Trimming left V 1 base short and J 2 bases short, with 15 bases between. CDR3 length: 17 amino acids. Germline CDR1 is MNHNS and CDR2 is SASEGT. This CDR3 reads CASSEGYRVAPYNEQFF. In nucleotides, the CDR3 is TGTGCCAGCAGTGAAGGGTACCGGGTCGCGCCCTACAATGAGCAGTTCTTC.

The chain carries TRBV20-1 and TRBJ1-6; unclear D gene. The CDR3 totals 13 residues. V was shortened by 6 bases and J by 8 bases, with 14 bases between the two germline ends. The germline V gene encodes CDR1 DFQATT and CDR2 SNEGSKA (reference sequence). Here the CDR3 DNA reads TGCAGTGCCCTAGACATGGTAGATTCACCCCTCCACTTT. Its protein is CSALDMVDSPLHF.

This clonotype was recorded many times. The V call is TRBV2, the J call TRBJ1-5; D may be TRBD1 (5 bases). Between the trimmed V and J ends, which lost 4 bases and 6 bases, there was a span of 13 bases. Germline V gene data show CDR1 as SNHLY and CDR2 as FYNNEI. The CDR3 covers 14 residues. The CDR3 DNA follows: TGTGCCAGCAGTGTCGAGGGGCCCCCTCAGCCCCAGCATTTT. Protein sequence: CASSVEGPPQPQHF. Complete variable domain (other parts from reference TRBV2 and TRBJ1-5): EPEVTQTPSHQVTQMGQEVILRCVPISNHLYFYWYRQILGQKVEFLVSFYNNEISEKSEIFDDQFSVERPDGSNFTLKIRSTKLEDSAMYFCASSVEGPPQPQHFGDGTRLSIL.

The chain is built from TRBV29-1 and TRBJ2-1; 8 bases match TRBD2. V was pared by 0 bases and J by 6 bases, with 10 bases of the junction left unmatched. Looked up from germline, CDR1 is SQVTM and CDR2 is ANQGSEA. This CDR3 contains 16 residues. This CDR3 reads CSVEDPQRELFNEQFF. The CDR3 bases are TGCAGCGTTGAAGACCCCCAGCGGGAGCTATTCAATGAGCAGTTCTTC.

Note on this clonotype: A far bigger clonotype differs at one base, so this is likely a read error. J is TRBJ2-7 and V is TRBV6-4; TRBD1 aligns across 7 bases. This CDR3 is 15 amino acids long. CDR1 is MRHNA, CDR2 SNTAGT, per germline. Unmatched junction bases numbered 9, after V lost 4 bases and J lost 3 bases. Written as DNA, the CDR3 is TGTGCCAGCAGTGCAGAGGGGGCGCTATTCTACGAGCAGTACTTC. This encodes CASSAEGALFYEQYF.

This clonotype was seen repeatedly, ten times or more. This chain connects TRBV3-1 to TRBJ2-2, with TRBD2 matching 14 bases. The germline gives CDR1 LGHDT, CDR2 YNNKEL (reference sequence). After removal of 0 bases from V and 5 bases from J, the junction contained 5 bases not matched to a gene. The CDR3 loop spans 18 amino acids. The DNA for the CDR3 is TGTGCCAGCAGCCAAGAGCTCGGACTAGCGGGAGGTACCGGGGAGCTGTTTTTT. Amino acids: CASSQELGLAGGTGELFF.

This clonotype was found a few times. The gene calls are TRBV7-9 and TRBJ1-4; D is unclear. CDR1 is SEHNR, CDR2 FQNEAQ, per germline (reference sequence). V lost 5 bases and J lost 6, with 19 bases in between. The CDR3 is 16 amino acids. The CDR3 nucleotides read TGTGCCAGCAGCCATTGGACCCACAAGCGGGATGAAAAACTGTTTTTT. This encodes CASSHWTHKRDEKLFF.

This clonotype was counted ten times or more. The V call is TRBV2, the J call TRBJ1-5; the D is unclear. This CDR3 has 12 amino acids. V was cut by 6 bases and J by 0 bases, with 3 bases left in between. CDR1 and CDR2 from the germline V gene are SNHLY and FYNNEI. The CDR3 DNA is TGTGCCAGCAGGGATAGCAATCAGCCCCAGCATTTT. Its translation is CASRDSNQPQHF.

This clonotype has ten or more counts. V usage is TRBV12-3 or TRBV12-4 and J usage is TRBJ2-3; maybe TRBD2 (5 bases). The V end lost 4 bases, the J end lost 3 bases, and 14 bases lay between the germline ends. The length of the CDR3 is 15 residues. For the CDR3, the DNA is TGTGCCAGCAGTTGGGCGGGTCGAAGTACAGATACGCAGTATTTT. As protein: CASSWAGRSTDTQYF.

This clonotype appeared once. This chain links TRBV12-3 or TRBV12-4 with TRBJ1-2; a weak D match, TRBD1 (5 bases). V lost 10 bases and J lost 5, with 20 bases in between. The CDR3 loop spans 14 amino acids. Here the CDR3 reads CAIRKQGEYYGYTF. The CDR3, as DNA: TGTGCCATCCGAAAACAAGGGGAATATTATGGCTACACCTTC.

This clonotype showed up many times. The rearrangement joins TRBV7-9 to TRBJ1-6; D may be TRBD1 (6 bases). The CDR3 is 16 amino acids. The germline V gene has CDR1 SEHNR and CDR2 FQNEAQ (reference sequence). V lost 5 bases, J lost 7 bases, and 18 bases lay in between. In nucleotides, the CDR3 is TGTGCCAGCAGCGGGGGGGTGGAGGGGGGGAATTCACCCCTCCACTTT. Amino acid sequence: CASSGGVEGGNSPLHF.

The chain carries TRBV7-2 and TRBJ1-5, with TRBD1 as a possible D gene (5 bases). Deletions cut 6 bases from V and 1 base from J, with 13 bases between. CDR3 length equals 15 residues. The germline V gene has CDR1 SGHTA and CDR2 FQGNSA. The CDR3 spells CASSKGTESNQPQHF. The CDR3 nucleotides are TGTGCCAGCAGTAAAGGGACGGAGAGCAATCAGCCCCAGCATTTT.

This clonotype was detected ten times or more. The chain links TRBV7-9 to TRBJ1-2, with D uncertain. V lost 11 bases, J lost 5 bases, and 24 bases lay in between. Germline lookup yields CDR1 SEHNR and CDR2 FQNEAQ (reference sequence). This CDR3 region has 15 residues. DNA for the CDR3: TGTGCCGTCCAAAACTTCAGGAATATCTGGTATGGCTACACCTTC. This gives the protein CAVQNFRNIWYGYTF. Together with reference TRBV7-9 and TRBJ1-2, the CDR3 gives the full variable domain: DTGVSQNPRHKITKRGQNVTFRCDPISEHNRLYWYRQTLGQGPEFLTYFQNEAQLEKSRLLSDRFSAERPKGSFSTLEIQRTEQGDSAMYLCAVQNFRNIWYGYTFGSGTRLTVV.

This clonotype was counted ten times or more. The chain carries TRBV9 and TRBJ1-1; TRBD1 is a possible D gene (6 bases). In germline, CDR1 is SGDLS, CDR2 YYNGEE. The V and J ends lost 0 bases and 7 bases respectively, with 7 bases between them. This CDR3 is built from 12 residues. CDR3 sequence (DNA): TGTGCCAGCAGCGTAGAGGACAGTGAAGCTTTCTTT. Translated, it gives CASSVEDSEAFF.

V usage is TRBV18 and J usage is TRBJ1-3; D is uncertain. This CDR3 comprises 15 residues. V gave up 2 bases and J gave up 0 bases, with 8 bases separating them. The germline V gene encodes CDR1 KGHSH and CDR2 LQKENI. CDR3: CASSPYGSSGNTIYF. CDR3 nucleotide sequence: TGTGCCAGCTCACCATACGGGAGCTCTGGAAACACCATATATTTT.

About this clonotype itself: Given a much more abundant clone one base away, this may be a read error. This chain links TRBV7-7 with TRBJ2-5, with 10 bases fitting TRBD2. This CDR3 is built from 14 residues. The J segment lost 5 bases and the V segment lost 7 bases, leaving 7 bases of the junction unmatched. Per germline, CDR1 SSHAT and CDR2 FNYEAQ (reference sequence). The CDR3 spells CASIFRLAGETQYF. The CDR3 nucleotides are TGTGCCAGCATCTTCCGACTAGCGGGCGAGACCCAGTACTTC.

Ten or more counts support this clonotype. The chain employs TRBV6-1 and TRBJ1-3; TRBD1 aligns across 9 bases. The trim removed 5 bases at V and 3 bases at J, leaving 11 bases unmatched. CDR1 MNHNS and CDR2 SASEGT come from the germline V gene. This CDR3 contains 17 residues. The CDR3 nucleotides are TGTGCCAGCAGTACGCCGCGGACAGGGGATAATGGAAACACCATATATTTT. Translation: CASSTPRTGDNGNTIYF.